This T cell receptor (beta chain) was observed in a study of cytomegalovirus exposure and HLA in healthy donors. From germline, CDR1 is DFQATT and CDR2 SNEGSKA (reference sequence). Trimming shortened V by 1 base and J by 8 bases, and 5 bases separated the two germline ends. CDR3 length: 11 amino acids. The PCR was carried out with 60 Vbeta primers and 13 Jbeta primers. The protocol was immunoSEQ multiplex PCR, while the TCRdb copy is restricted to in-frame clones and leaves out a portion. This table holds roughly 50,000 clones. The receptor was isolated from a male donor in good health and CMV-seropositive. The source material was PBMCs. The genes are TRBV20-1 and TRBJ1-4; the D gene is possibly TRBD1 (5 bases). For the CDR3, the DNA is TGCAGTGCTAGAGGACAGGAAAAACTGTTTTTT. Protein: CSARGQEKLFF.